What follows describes a single T cell receptor (beta chain). Its specificity is unknown. The data belong to a study of T cell responses to AZD1222 COVID-19 vaccine. Study results and caveats: There were vaccine-associated CD4 TCRs across spike, dominant at 160-218 and 743-854. Donors, mostly white British, included more females; clonal diversity was possibly underestimated.

There are 14 residues in the CDR3. Trimming stripped 5 bases from V and 4 bases from J, with 14 bases between. Germline V gene sequence: CDR1 MDHEN, CDR2 SYDVKM. The assay was immunoSEQ multiplex PCR, and TCRdb's table has in-frame clones only and misses some. The sample yields under 150,000 clones, around nine tenths seen once. This sequence joins TRBV28 and TRBJ1-2, with a weak D call TRBD1 (5 bases). This sequence was found in an adult in good health. The sample was peripheral blood, taken on day 0 of AZD1222 vaccination. CDR3 DNA sequence: TGTGCCAGCAGTAAAGGGGCAGGAGGCTATGGCTACACCTTC. Amino acids: CASSKGAGGYGYTF.